This T cell receptor (beta chain) was documented in a study of cytomegalovirus exposure and HLA in healthy donors. 60 Vbeta and 13 Jbeta primers were used in PCR. Data came from immunoSEQ multiplex PCR; TCRdb stores just in-frame clones and leaves some out. The sample holds more than 90,000 clones; about 70% are singletons and the top ten take roughly 8.3%. Notes on the study in general: TRBV6-2, TRBV6-3 and other indistinguishable V segments were excluded.

Per germline, CDR1 SEHNR and CDR2 FQNEAQ (reference sequence). The CDR3 totals 10 residues. As for this clone: Its antigen is not known.

The source of this sequence is a human donor in good health. The specimen sequenced was PBMCs. This chain uses TRBV7-9 with TRBJ1-1; D gene unclear. The CDR3 DNA reads as TGTTCCGGCGGAGCGGATGAAGCTTTCTTT. Translating it yields CSGGADEAFF.